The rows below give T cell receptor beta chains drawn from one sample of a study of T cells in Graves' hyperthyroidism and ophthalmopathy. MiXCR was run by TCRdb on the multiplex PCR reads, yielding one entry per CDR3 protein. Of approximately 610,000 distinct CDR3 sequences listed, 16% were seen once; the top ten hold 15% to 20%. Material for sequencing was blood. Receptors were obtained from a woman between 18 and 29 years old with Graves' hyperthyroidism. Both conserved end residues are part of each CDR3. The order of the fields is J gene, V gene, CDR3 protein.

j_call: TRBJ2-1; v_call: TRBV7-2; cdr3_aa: CASSLGTEYNEQFF
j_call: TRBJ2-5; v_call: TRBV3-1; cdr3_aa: CASSQGLSGETQYF
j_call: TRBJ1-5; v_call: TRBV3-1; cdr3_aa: CASSRGRSRNQPQHF
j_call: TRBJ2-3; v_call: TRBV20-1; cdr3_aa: CSALRAGRALDTQYF
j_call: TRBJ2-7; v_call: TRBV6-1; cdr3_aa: CASSPIQRGIYEQYF
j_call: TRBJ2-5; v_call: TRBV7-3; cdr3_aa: CASSAVGDQETQYF
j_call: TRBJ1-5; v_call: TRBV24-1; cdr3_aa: CATSEGVTNQPQHF
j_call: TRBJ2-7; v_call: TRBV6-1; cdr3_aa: CASAGQATYEQYF
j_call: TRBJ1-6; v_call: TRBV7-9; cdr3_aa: CASSPNFGGFLSPLHF
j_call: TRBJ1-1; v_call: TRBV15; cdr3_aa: CATSREGGAEAFF
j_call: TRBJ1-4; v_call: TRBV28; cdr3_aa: CASSPTGGGETLFF
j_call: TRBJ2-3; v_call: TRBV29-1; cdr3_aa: CSVDRTGGDTQYF
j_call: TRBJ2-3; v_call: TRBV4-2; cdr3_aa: CASSQDLRVIASTDTQYF
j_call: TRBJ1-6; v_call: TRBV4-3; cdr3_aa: CASSQDRQGVGSPLHF
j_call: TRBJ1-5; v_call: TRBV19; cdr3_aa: CASSIAGFDNQPQHF
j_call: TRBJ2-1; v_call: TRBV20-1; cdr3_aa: CSASAPTGSHSGAHYNEQFF
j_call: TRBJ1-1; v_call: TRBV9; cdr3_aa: CASSAPDGDDTEAFF
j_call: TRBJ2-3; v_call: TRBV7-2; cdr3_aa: CASKRRTGGTDTQYF
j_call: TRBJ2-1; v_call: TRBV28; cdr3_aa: CASSPLNEQFF
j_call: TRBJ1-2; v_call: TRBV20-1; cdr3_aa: CSAIRQGEDYGYTF
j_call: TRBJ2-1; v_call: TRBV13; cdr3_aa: CASSSRGYEQFF
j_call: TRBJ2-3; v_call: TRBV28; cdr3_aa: CASVEGVTDTRYF
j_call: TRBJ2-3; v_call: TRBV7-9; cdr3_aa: CASSPRLAGADTQYF
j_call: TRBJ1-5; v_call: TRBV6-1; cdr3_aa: CASRATGSSNQPQHF
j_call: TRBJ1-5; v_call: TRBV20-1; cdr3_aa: CSAYIPSLEQPQHF
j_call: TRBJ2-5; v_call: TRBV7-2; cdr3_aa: CASSLAGGEWKTQYF
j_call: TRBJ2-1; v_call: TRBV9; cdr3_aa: CASSVGLSGSSYNEQFF
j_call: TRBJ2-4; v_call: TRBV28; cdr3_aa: CASSLGQENIQYF
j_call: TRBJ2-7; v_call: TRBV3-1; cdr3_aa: CASSQEVGLTYEQYF
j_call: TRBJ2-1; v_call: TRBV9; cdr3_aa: CASSGSGGSYNEQFF
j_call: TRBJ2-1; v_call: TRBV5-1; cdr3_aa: CASSSVAVERNEQFF
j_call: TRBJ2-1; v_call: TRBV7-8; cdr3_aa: CASSLGLARNNEQFF
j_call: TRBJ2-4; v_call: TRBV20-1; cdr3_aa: CSAWLLAKNIQYF
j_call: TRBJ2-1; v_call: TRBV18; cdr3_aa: CASTEEKGTNSYNEQFF
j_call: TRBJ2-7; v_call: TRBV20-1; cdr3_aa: CSAATGTGGDEQYF
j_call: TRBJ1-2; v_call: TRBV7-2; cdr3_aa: CASSSPEQGSYGYTF
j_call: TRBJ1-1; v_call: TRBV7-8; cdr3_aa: CASSTWDREGTEAFF
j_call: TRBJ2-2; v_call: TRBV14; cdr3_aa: CASSQVRGSNTGELFF
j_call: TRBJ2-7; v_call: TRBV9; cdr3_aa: CASSPQLGSSYEQYF
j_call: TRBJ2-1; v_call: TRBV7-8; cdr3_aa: CASSLAGLEQFF
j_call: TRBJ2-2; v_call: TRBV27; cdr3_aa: CASRQGRATGELFF
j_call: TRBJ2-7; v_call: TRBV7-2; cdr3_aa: CASSYGLAGGGEQYF
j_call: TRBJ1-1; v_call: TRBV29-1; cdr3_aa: CSASEATGGTEAFF
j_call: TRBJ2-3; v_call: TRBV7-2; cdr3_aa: CASSFLGLAGGSTDTQYF
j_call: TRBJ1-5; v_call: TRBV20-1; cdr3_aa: CSARGGQANSNQPQHF
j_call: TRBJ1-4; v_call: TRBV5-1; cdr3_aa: CASSPARTRPNEKLFF
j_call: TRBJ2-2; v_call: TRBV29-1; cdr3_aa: CSVIVALSGSRTGELFF
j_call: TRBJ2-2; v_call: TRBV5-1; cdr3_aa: CASSYGLAGTGELFF